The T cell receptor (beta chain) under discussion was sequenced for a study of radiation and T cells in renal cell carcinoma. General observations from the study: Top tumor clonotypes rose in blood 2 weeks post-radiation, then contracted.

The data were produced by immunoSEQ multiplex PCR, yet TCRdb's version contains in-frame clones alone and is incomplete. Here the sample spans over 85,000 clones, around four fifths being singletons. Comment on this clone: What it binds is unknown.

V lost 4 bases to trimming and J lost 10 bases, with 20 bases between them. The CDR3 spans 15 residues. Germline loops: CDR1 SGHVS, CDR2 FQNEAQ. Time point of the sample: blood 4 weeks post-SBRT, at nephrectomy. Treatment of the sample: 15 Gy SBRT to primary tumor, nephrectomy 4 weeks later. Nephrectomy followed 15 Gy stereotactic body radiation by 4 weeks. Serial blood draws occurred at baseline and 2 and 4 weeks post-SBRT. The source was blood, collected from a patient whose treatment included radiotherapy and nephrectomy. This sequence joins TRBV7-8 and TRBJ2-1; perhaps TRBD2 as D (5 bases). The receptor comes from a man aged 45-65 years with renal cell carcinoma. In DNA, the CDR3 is TGTGCCAGCAGCTCCCGGACTTACGCTGTAATCGAGCAGTTCTTC. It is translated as CASSSRTYAVIEQFF.